This TCR beta chain was captured in a study of blood T cell repertoires in COVID-19. This CDR3 region has 11 residues. Germline V gene data show CDR1 as DFQATT and CDR2 as SNEGSKA (reference sequence). Trimming cost V 8 bases and J 6 bases; bases outside gene matches: 6. Clones were sequenced by immunoSEQ multiplex PCR, and TCRdb holds only the in-frame ones, with some missing. The table shows roughly 230,000 clones, with more than 70% occurring only once. This clone was observed a handful of times. Sequenced sample: peripheral blood. The receptor's source is a woman of 80 years or more with acute or convalescent COVID-19. The chain carries TRBV20-1 and TRBJ2-7; TRBD2 aligns across 8 bases. In nucleotides, the CDR3 is TGCAGTTGCGGGGGGCAACGCGAGCAGTACTTC. Protein product: CSCGGQREQYF.